Listed here are 11 T cell receptor beta chains from one sample, sequenced in a study of shared clonotypes between healthy human individuals. Measured with immunoSEQ multiplex PCR; TCRdb has only the in-frame clones, and not every one. Of around 530,000 clones listed, roughly 79% are singletons. The specimen was PBMCs. The origin of the receptors is a woman aged 40 to 49 in good health. Some clones in this sample may be carry-over from other donors' samples.

This sequence joins TRBV19 and TRBJ1-5, with 8 bases aligning to TRBD1. This CDR3 has 18 amino acids. Looked up from germline, CDR1 is LNHDA and CDR2 is SQIVND (reference sequence). With V trimmed by 3 bases and J by 0 bases, 10 bases remained unmatched. CDR3 protein: CASSIRTGYSYSNQPQHF. CDR3 coding DNA: TGTGCCAGTAGTATTCGGACAGGGTACTCCTATAGCAATCAGCCCCAGCATTTT.

This sequence joins TRBV9 and TRBJ2-3, with D unresolved. The CDR3 loop spans 16 amino acids. V shed 0 bases and J shed 0 bases, with 11 bases lying between them. Germline V gene lookup returns CDR1 SGDLS and CDR2 YYNGEE. The CDR3 region is CASSVEGQASTDTQYF. CDR3 sequence (DNA): TGTGCCAGCAGCGTAGAAGGGCAGGCTAGCACAGATACGCAGTATTTT.

The chain carries TRBV27 and TRBJ2-5; tentatively, D is TRBD1 or TRBD2 (5 bases each). The CDR3 totals 14 residues. CDR1 is MNHEY and CDR2 is SMNVEV in the germline V gene (reference sequence). V was clipped by 1 base and J by 7 bases, with 13 bases between them. CDR3 DNA sequence: TGTGCCAGCAGTTTATACGGGGCAGTCGGGACCCAGTACTTC. As protein: CASSLYGAVGTQYF.

V and J are TRBV21-1 and TRBJ1-3; the table calls TRBD1, which could not be checked here. TRBV21-1 constitutes a pseudogene. The length of the CDR3 is 17 residues. The chain's CDR3 is CASSSRDRDRVPNTIYF. In nucleotides, the CDR3 is TGTGCCAGCAGCTCCCGGGACCGGGACAGGGTGCCAAACACCATATATTTT.

Ten or more counts support this clone. The rearrangement joins TRBV6-5 to TRBJ2-7; no firm D call. The CDR3 loop spans 11 amino acids. Germline V gene sequence: CDR1 MNHEY, CDR2 SVGAGI. Trimming pared 2 bases from V and 6 bases from J, leaving 5 bases between. CDR3 residues: CASSYNLEQYF. In nucleotides, the CDR3 is TGTGCCAGCAGTTACAATCTCGAGCAGTACTTC.

The chain joins TRBV28 to TRBJ1-5; no firm D call. The length of the CDR3 is 17 residues. Looked up from germline, CDR1 is MDHEN and CDR2 is SYDVKM. Trimming cost V 3 bases and J 4 bases, with 19 bases left between them. Here the CDR3 DNA reads TGTGCCAGCAGTTTGCGGCAACTCTCTATCTGGAATCAGCCCCAGCATTTT. It codes for CASSLRQLSIWNQPQHF.

The chain couples TRBV29-1 to TRBJ2-7; D gene unclear. Germline-derived CDR1 and CDR2 are SQVTM and ANQGSEA. The CDR3 loop spans 13 amino acids. The V end lost 0 bases, the J end lost 5 bases, and 11 bases lay between the germline ends. CDR3 nucleotide sequence: TGCAGCGTTGAAGATGAACAGATCGACGAGCAGTACTTC. It codes for CSVEDEQIDEQYF.

The genes are TRBV18 and TRBJ2-1, with D perhaps matching TRBD1 (5 bases). This CDR3 is 13 amino acids long. The V end was cut by 5 bases, the J end by 8 bases, with 13 bases between. Germline-derived CDR1 and CDR2 are KGHSH and LQKENI. The CDR3 bases are TGTGCCAGCTCATACTTGGGGCCGGATGAGCAGTTCTTC. Protein sequence: CASSYLGPDEQFF.

The V call is TRBV5-4, the J call TRBJ1-2; possible D gene TRBD1, 5 bases. Between the trimmed V and J ends, which lost 4 bases and 3 bases, there was a span of 13 bases. In germline, CDR1 is SGHNT, CDR2 YYREEE (reference sequence). This CDR3 has 14 residues. DNA for the CDR3: TGTGCCAGCAGCCGCCCTATAGGGGACTATGGCTACACCTTC. This sequence encodes CASSRPIGDYGYTF.

In regard to this clone: Only one base separates this from a far larger clonotype, so it likely reflects a read error. Different DNA sequences within this sample yield the same CDR3. The chain joins TRBV2 to TRBJ1-2; D remains unclear. The CDR3 totals 13 residues. CDR1 is SNHLY and CDR2 is FYNNEI in the germline V gene. V was shortened by 2 bases and J by 11 bases, with 15 bases between the two germline ends. The CDR3 DNA reads TGTGCCAGCAGTGAAACCGTCGATTGGGGTTACACCTTC. It is translated as CASSETVDWGYTF.

As DNA, the CDR3 is TGTGCCAGCAGCCAAGAGGTTGGAGGGCCGGGATACGAGCAGTACTTC. It codes for CASSQEVGGPGYEQYF. This chain links TRBV4-2 with TRBJ2-7, with D possibly TRBD2 on 6 matching bases. Trimming shortened V by 0 bases and J by 4 bases, and 16 bases separated the two germline ends. Germline loops: CDR1 LGHNA, CDR2 YNFKEQ. The length of the CDR3 is 16 residues.